These 7 T cell receptor beta chains were all obtained from the same sample, sequenced in a study of read filtering for tumor transcriptome and immune sequencing. From roughly 400 ng of RNA, a library with molecular barcoded alpha/delta and beta/gamma adaptors was made. TCRdb re-called the reads with MiXCR, one entry per CDR3 protein. The data hold 50,000 to 65,000 distinct CDR3 sequences, with roughly 19% observed a single time. The sample taken for sequencing was a population of CD138-negative cells sorted from bone marrow. These receptors were collected from a donor aged 40 or over with multiple myeloma.

The rearrangement joins TRBV29-1 to TRBJ2-3, with TRBD2 identical over 9 bases. The CDR3 extends over 14 amino acids. Germline-derived CDR1 and CDR2 are SQVTM and ANQGSEA. The V and J ends lost 1 base and 1 base, in that order; junction bases with no gene match: 0. The chain's CDR3 is CSVEASGGTDTQYF. CDR3 DNA: TGCAGCGTTGAAGCTAGCGGGGGCACAGATACGCAGTATTTT.

On this clonotype itself: One end of the junction is discordant with germline, which a read error may explain. V gene TRBV29-1 combines with J gene TRBJ2-1, with 7 bases aligning to TRBD1. CDR3 size: 15 residues. Germline V gene lookup returns CDR1 SQVTM and CDR2 ANQGSEA. This CDR3 reads CSVVAPTGPYNEQLF. CDR3 in DNA: TGCAGCGTTGTAGCCCCGACAGGGCCATACAATGAGCAGCTCTTC.

In this sample, this clonotype turned up a few times. This CDR3 is missing its conserved last phenylalanine or tryptophan, likely due to a read error. The V gene is TRBV7-8, the J gene TRBJ1-1, with a weak D call TRBD1 (5 bases). The germline V and J ends were trimmed by 8 bases and 5 bases, with 12 bases remaining between them. Germline V gene lookup returns CDR1 SGHVS and CDR2 FQNEAQ. This CDR3 has 12 amino acids. The CDR3 DNA is TGTGCCAGCCGGTCTGAGGGGACTGAAGCTTTCTCT. This translates into CASRSEGTEAFS.

This clonotype showed up many times. The chain links TRBV18 to TRBJ2-1; 8 positions agree with TRBD2. The CDR3 length is 18 residues. V lost 2 bases and J lost 0; bases outside the gene matches: 9. Germline CDR1 reads KGHSH; CDR2 reads LQKENI. The CDR3 region has the DNA TGTGCCAGCTCACCAGTCCTGGCTAGCGGGCGCTCCTACAATGAGCAGTTCTTC. Its protein is CASSPVLASGRSYNEQFF. The whole variable domain, remainder taken from reference TRBV18 and TRBJ2-1, is NAGVMQNPRHLVRRRGQEARLRCSPMKGHSHVYWYRQLPEEGLKFMVYLQKENIIDESGMPKERFSAEFPKEGPSILRIQQVVRGDSAAYFCASSPVLASGRSYNEQFFGPGTRLTVL.

This clonotype occurred many times. The rearrangement links TRBV7-9 to TRBJ2-1; 8 positions agree with TRBD2. V was clipped by 6 bases and J by 0 bases; unmatched bases: 10. Germline CDR1 reads SEHNR; CDR2 reads FQNEAQ (reference sequence). The CDR3 consists of 17 residues. The CDR3 region is CASSSRPRGDSYNEQFF. For the CDR3, the DNA is TGTGCCAGCAGTTCACGTCCGCGGGGGGACTCCTACAATGAGCAGTTCTTC.

This chain joins TRBV28 and TRBJ2-1; 8 bases fit TRBD2. Trimming cost V 2 bases and J 0 bases; bases outside gene matches: 3. The germline V gene encodes CDR1 MDHEN and CDR2 SYDVKM. CDR3 size: 16 residues. The CDR3 sequence is CASSLISGSSYNEQFF. CDR3 nucleotides: TGTGCCAGCAGTTTAATCAGCGGGAGCTCCTACAATGAGCAGTTCTTC.

Comment on this clonotype: This may be a read error: a much more frequent sequence differs by one nucleotide. The chain has TRBV29-1 and TRBJ2-2; tentative D call: TRBD2 (5 bases). This CDR3 spans 13 amino acids. CDR1 is SQVTM, CDR2 ANQGSEA, per germline. CDR3 loop: CSVAKVNAGELSF. Written as DNA, the CDR3 is TGCAGCGTTGCAAAAGTGAACGCCGGGGAGCTGTCTTTT.